This T cell receptor (beta chain) was captured by sequencing in a study of T-cell memory formation after mild COVID-19. Notes on the study in general: Prior to infection, memory already included some responding clones, suggesting cross-reactive memory joined.

TCRdb reanalysed the 5' RACE reads using MiXCR and keeps one entry per CDR3 protein. The sample contains about 350,000 distinct CDR3 sequences, roughly an eighth of which appear only once. This clonotype was detected only a few times. Its specificity is unknown. The clonotype comes from a young man who had mild COVID-19 (a few samples of this study predate the infection). Cell type and time point are not known. The sequenced sample was PBMCs or a T cell subset sorted from them (not recorded which).

This CDR3 is CSAARRALAGGVPPGETQYF. The CDR3 DNA reads as TGCAGTGCTGCTCGCCGGGCACTAGCGGGGGGCGTACCCCCGGGAGAGACCCAGTACTTC. The V call is TRBV20-1, the J call TRBJ2-5, with 12 bases that match TRBD2. After removal of 5 bases from V and 4 bases from J, the junction contained 23 bases not matched to a gene. The germline V gene has CDR1 DFQATT and CDR2 SNEGSKA (reference sequence). The CDR3 spans 20 residues.